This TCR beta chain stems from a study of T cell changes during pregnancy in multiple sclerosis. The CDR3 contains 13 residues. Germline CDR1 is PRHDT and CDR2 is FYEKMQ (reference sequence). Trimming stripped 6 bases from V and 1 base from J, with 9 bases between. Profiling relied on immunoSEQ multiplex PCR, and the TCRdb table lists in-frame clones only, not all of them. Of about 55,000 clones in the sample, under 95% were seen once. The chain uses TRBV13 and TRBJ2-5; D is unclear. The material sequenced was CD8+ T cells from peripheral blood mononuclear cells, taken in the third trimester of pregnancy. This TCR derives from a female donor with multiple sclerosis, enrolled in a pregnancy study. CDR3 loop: CASREHLQETQYF. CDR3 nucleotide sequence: TGTGCCAGCAGGGAGCACCTCCAAGAGACCCAGTACTTC.